Given below is one T cell receptor (beta chain) in context. This sample is part of a study of blood T cell repertoires in COVID-19. In the authors' methods: Reference gene primers were amplified, and this amplification served to estimate nucleated cell counts. Method: immunoSEQ multiplex PCR; TCRdb's copy keeps in-frame clones and lacks some. V, J and clone size are those of that table, while D and trimming were read from the DNA. This sample yields more than 200,000 clones, of which 70% to 90% are seen a single time; 10% belongs to the top ten. Germline trimming cut 10 bases from V and 2 bases from J; bases unmatched to any gene: 9. Germline CDR1 reads ENHRY; CDR2 reads SYGVKD. The CDR3 totals 17 residues.

The chain has TRBV10-3 and TRBJ2-6; TRBD1 aligns across 12 bases. The TCR sequence derives from a woman at least 80 years old with acute or convalescent COVID-19. Sequencing input: peripheral blood. The CDR3 loop is CATQGQGAGAGANVLTF. The CDR3 bases are TGTGCCACGCAGGGACAGGGGGCCGGGGCTGGGGCCAACGTCCTGACTTTC.